This record covers a single TCR beta chain. The entry originates in a study of T cells in Graves' hyperthyroidism and ophthalmopathy. RNA transcripts gave rise to amplified TCR beta CDR3 regions. The HTBI primer set drove a first-round RT-PCR of the TCR CDR3. MiXCR, applied by TCRdb to the multiplex PCR reads, yields one record per CDR3 protein. This sample has hundreds of thousands of distinct CDR3 sequences; roughly 19% occur once, and the top ten carry 39%. The sample consisted of blood. The clonotype was recovered from a middle-aged man with Graves' ophthalmopathy.

The CDR3 region has the DNA TGTGCCAGCAGCCAGACGACAGGGGGTAGGTCACCCCTCCACTTT. Translating it yields CASSQTTGGRSPLHF. V usage is TRBV11-2 and J usage is TRBJ1-6; 9 bases line up with TRBD1. V lost 5 bases and J lost 10; bases outside the gene matches: 9. CDR1 is SGHAT, CDR2 FQNNGV, per germline. The CDR3 length is 15 residues. The variable domain in full, with the rest retrieved from reference TRBV11-2 and TRBJ1-6, is EAGVAQSPRYKIIEKRQSVAFWCNPISGHATLYWYQQILGQGPKLLIQFQNNGVVDDSQLPKDRFSAERLKGVDSTLKIQPAKLEDSAVYLCASSQTTGGRSPLHFGNGTRLTVT.